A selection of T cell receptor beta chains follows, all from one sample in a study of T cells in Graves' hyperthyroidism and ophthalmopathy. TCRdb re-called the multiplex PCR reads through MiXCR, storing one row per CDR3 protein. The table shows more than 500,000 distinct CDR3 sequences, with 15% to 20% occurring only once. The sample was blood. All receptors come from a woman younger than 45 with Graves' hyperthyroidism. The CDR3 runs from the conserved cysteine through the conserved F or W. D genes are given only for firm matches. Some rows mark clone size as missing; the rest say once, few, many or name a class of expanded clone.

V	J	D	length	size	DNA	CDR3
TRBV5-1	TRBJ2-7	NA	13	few	TGCGCCAGCAGCTTGGTGCGGATGGGGGAGCAGTACTTC	CASSLVRMGEQYF
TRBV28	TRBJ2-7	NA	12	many	TGTGCCAGCAGTTTATATCTCTCGGAGCAGTACTTC	CASSLYLSEQYF
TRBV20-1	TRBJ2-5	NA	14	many	TGCAGTGCTGACAGAGCCACGGTTCGAGAGACCCAGTACTTC	CSADRATVRETQYF
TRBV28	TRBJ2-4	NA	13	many	TGTGCCAGCAGTGCCTTGAGCAAAAACATTCAGTACTTC	CASSALSKNIQYF
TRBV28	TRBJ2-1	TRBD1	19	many	TGTGCCAGCAGTCCCCTGGGGGGGTCGGGACAGGGGGCTCGGAATGAGCAGTTCTTC	CASSPLGGSGQGARNEQFF
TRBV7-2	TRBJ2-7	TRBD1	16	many	TGTGCCAGCAGCTTCCAGTCGGGACAGGCGTCTTACGAGCAGTACTTC	CASSFQSGQASYEQYF
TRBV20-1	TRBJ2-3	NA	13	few	TGCAGTGCTAGCGGGAGATATACAGATACGCAGTATTTT	CSASGRYTDTQYF
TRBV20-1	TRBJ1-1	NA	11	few	TGCAGTGCTAACATGAACACTGAAGCTTTCTTT	CSANMNTEAFF
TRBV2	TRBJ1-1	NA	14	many	TGTGCCAGCGGGAAGGACAGCATGAACACTGAAGCTTTCTTT	CASGKDSMNTEAFF
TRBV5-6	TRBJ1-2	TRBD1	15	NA	TGTGCCAGCAGCTTGGGGTATGACAGGGTTTATGGCTACACCTTC	CASSLGYDRVYGYTF
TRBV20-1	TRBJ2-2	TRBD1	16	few	TGCAGTGCTAGAGATTGGGGACAGGGGAACGCCGGGGAGCTGTTTTTT	CSARDWGQGNAGELFF
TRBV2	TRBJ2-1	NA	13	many	TGTGCCAGCAGTGAAGAATCCTACAATGAGCAGTTCTTC	CASSEESYNEQFF
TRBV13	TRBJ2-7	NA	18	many	TGTGCCAGCAGCTTAGGCCATGCTTTGGGGACACGAACCTACGAGCAGTACTTC	CASSLGHALGTRTYEQYF
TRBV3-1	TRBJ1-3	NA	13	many	TGTGCCAGCAGCCAAGGCACGGTAAACACCATATATTTT	CASSQGTVNTIYF
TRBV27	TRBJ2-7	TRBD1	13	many	TGTGCCAGCAGTCAAAGACAGGGTTACGAGCAGTACTTC	CASSQRQGYEQYF
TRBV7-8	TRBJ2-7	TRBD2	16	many	TGTGCCAGCAGCCCAAGCGGGGCACTAGCGGACTTCGAGCAGTACTTC	CASSPSGALADFEQYF
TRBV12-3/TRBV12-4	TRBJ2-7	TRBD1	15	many	TGTGCCAGCAGTTTTGGACAGGGGGCTCGAGACGAGCAGTACTTC	CASSFGQGARDEQYF
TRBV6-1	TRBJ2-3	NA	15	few	TGTGCCAGCAGTCCCCTAGGGGGGAACACAGATACGCAGTATTTT	CASSPLGGNTDTQYF
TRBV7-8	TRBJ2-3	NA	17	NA	TGTGCTAGCAGCTTAGGGGCCCTGGGAGGCGACACAGATACGCAGTATTTT	CASSLGALGGDTDTQYF
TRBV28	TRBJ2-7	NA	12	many	TGTGCCAGCAGTATCCCGACATCAGGGCAGTACTTC	CASSIPTSGQYF
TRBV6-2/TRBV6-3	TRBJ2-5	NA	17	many	TGTGCCAGCAGTTACTCCCTGAGGGGCCCAGTGGGAGAGACCCAGTACTTC	CASSYSLRGPVGETQYF
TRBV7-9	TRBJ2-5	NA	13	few	TGTGCCAGCAGAGGCAGGGGTAGCGAGACCCAGTACTTC	CASRGRGSETQYF
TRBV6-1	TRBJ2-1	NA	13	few	TGTGCCAGCAGCCCCCAAGGGGTTGATGAGCAGTTCTTC	CASSPQGVDEQFF
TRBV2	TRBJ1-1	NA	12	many	TGTGCCAGCAACGGAGGTGAGACTGAAGCTTTCTTT	CASNGGETEAFF
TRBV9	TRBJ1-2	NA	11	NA	TGTGCCAGCGGAGGCTCGGTGGGCTACACCTTC	CASGGSVGYTF
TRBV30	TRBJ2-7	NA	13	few	TGTGCCTGGAGTACGACGGGAGCCTCTAAGCAGTACTTC	CAWSTTGASKQYF
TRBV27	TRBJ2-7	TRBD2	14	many	TGTGCCAGCAGTTTTAGCGGGCCATCCTACGAGCAGTACTTC	CASSFSGPSYEQYF
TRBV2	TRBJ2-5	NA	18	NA	TGTGCCAGCAGTGAATTTTCCGGGACCCCTCTTGAACAAGAGACCCAGTACTTC	CASSEFSGTPLEQETQYF
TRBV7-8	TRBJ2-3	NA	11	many	TGTGCCAGCACCCTACCAGATACGCAGTATTTT	CASTLPDTQYF
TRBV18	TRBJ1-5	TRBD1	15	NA	TGTGCCAGCTCAACCGCCTTGACAGGGAATCAGCCCCAGCATTTT	CASSTALTGNQPQHF
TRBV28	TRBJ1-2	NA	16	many	TGTGCCAGCTTTTCGACGGGGCAGGGTGGCACCTATGGCTACACCTTC	CASFSTGQGGTYGYTF
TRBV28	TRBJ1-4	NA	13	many	TGTGCCAGCAGTCCGGGGACACCCCAAAAACTGTTTTTT	CASSPGTPQKLFF
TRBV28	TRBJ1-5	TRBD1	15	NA	TGTGCCAGCAGCGCTCTTGACAGGGGGAGCCAGCCCCAGCATTTT	CASSALDRGSQPQHF
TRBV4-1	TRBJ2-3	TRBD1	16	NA	TGCGCCAGCAGCCTAGGACAGGGGGCTAGCACAGATACGCAGTATTTT	CASSLGQGASTDTQYF
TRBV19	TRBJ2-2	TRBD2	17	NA	TGTGCCAGTACCTACCGAGGAGCGGGAAGTGACGCCGGGGAGCTGTTTTTT	CASTYRGAGSDAGELFF
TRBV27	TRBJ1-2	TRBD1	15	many	TGTGCCAGCAGGGGCAGGGGGCTAGGAGACTATGGCTACACCTTC	CASRGRGLGDYGYTF
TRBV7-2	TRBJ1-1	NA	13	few	TGTGCCAGCAGCCCACTCCGAGCCTCGAACCCTTTCTTT	CASSPLRASNPFF
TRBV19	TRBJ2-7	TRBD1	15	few	TGTGCCAGTAAGAACTCCGGGACAGGGGATTACGAGCAGTACTTC	CASKNSGTGDYEQYF
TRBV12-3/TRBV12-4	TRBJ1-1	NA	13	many	TGTGCCAGCCGGTTAGGCCTGAACACTGAAGCTTTCTTT	CASRLGLNTEAFF
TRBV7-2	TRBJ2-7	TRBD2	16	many	TGTGCCAGCAGCCGGACTAGCGGGGCGAACTCCTACGAGCAGTACTTC	CASSRTSGANSYEQYF
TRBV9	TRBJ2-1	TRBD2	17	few	TGTGCCAGCAGCCCCCGGGTTGGGGGGGAGGCCTACAATGAGCAGTTCTTC	CASSPRVGGEAYNEQFF
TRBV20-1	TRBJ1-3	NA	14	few	TGCAGTGCCGAATATTTCGACTCTGGAAACACCATATATTTT	CSAEYFDSGNTIYF
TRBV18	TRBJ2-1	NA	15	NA	TGTGCCAGCGCCCCCCGGGCCTACTCCTACAATGAGCAGTTCTTC	CASAPRAYSYNEQFF
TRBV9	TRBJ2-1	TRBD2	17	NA	TGTGCCAGCAGTCGACCAGGCGGGGGGGGGTCATACAATGAGCAGTTCTTC	CASSRPGGGGSYNEQFF
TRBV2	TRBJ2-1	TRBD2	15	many	TGTGCCAGCAGCGGGACTAGCGGGAGGGGTAATGAGCAGTTCTTC	CASSGTSGRGNEQFF
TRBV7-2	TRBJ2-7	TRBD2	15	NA	TGTGCCAGCAGCTTAGTTGGCGGGAGGAGTCCCGAGCAGTACTTC	CASSLVGGRSPEQYF
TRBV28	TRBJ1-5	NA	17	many	TGTGCCAGCAGTTTAGTGGGGGGGGTTTATAGCAATCAGCCCCAGCATTTT	CASSLVGGVYSNQPQHF
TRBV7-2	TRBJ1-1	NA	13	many	TGTGCCAGCAGCTTAGATGGGGGTTCTGAAGCTTTCTTT	CASSLDGGSEAFF